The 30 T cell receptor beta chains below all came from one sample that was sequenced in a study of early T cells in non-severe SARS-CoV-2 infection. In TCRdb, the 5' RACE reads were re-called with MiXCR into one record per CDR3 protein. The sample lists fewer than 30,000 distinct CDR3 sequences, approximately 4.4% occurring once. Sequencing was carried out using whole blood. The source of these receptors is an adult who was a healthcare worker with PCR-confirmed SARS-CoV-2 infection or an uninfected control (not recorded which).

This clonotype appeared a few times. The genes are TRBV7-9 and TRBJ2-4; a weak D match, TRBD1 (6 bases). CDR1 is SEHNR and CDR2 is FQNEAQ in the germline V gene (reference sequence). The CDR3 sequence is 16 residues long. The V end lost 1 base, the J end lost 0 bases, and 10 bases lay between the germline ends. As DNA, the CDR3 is TGTGCCAGCAGCTTAGGCAGGGGCTTAGCCAAAAACATTCAGTACTTC. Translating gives CASSLGRGLAKNIQYF.

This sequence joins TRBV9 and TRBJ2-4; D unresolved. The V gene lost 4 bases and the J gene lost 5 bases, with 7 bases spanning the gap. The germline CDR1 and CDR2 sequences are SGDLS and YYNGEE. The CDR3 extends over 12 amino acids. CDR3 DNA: TGTGCCAGCAGCCCTGCCCAAAACATTCAGTACTTC. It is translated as CASSPAQNIQYF.

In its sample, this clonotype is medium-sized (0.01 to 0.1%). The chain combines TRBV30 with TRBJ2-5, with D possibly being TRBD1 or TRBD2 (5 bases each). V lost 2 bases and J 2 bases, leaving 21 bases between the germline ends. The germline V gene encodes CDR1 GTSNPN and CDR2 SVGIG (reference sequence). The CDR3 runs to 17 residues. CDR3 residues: CAWSSQTAGWGQETQYF. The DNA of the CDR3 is TGTGCCTGGAGTTCCCAGACGGCTGGTTGGGGGCAAGAGACCCAGTACTTC. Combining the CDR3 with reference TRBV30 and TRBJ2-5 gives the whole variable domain SQTIHQWPATLVQPVGSPLSLECTVEGTSNPNLYWYRQAAGRGLQLLFYSVGIGQISSEVPQNLSASRPQDRQFILSSKKLLLSDSGFYLCAWSSQTAGWGQETQYFGPGTRLLVL.

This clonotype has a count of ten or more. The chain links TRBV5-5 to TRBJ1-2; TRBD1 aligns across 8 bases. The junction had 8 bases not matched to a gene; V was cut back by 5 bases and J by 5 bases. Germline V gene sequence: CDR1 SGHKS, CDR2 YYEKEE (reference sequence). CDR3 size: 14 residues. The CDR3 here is CASRSGGGLYGYTF. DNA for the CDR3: TGTGCCAGCAGATCAGGGGGCGGATTGTATGGCTACACCTTC.

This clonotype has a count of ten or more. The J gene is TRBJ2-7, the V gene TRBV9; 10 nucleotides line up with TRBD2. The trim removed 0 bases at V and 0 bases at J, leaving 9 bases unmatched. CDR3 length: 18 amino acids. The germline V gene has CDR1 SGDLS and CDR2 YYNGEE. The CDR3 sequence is CASSVAASGGQSSYEQYF. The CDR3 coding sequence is TGTGCCAGCAGCGTAGCAGCTAGCGGGGGACAGAGCTCCTACGAGCAGTACTTC.

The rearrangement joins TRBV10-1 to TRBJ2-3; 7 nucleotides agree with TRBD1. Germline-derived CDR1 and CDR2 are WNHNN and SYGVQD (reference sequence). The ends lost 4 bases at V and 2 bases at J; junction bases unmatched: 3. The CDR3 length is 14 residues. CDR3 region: CASSVGGNTDTQYF. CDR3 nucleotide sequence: TGCGCCAGCAGTGTAGGGGGCAACACAGATACGCAGTATTTT.

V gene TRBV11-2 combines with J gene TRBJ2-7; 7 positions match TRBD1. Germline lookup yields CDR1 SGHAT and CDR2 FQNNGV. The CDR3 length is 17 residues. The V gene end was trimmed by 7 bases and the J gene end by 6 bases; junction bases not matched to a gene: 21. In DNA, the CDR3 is TGTGCCAGCACCACCCGAGGGGGTCGACAGGGCCATAGCGAGCAGTACTTC. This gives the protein CASTTRGGRQGHSEQYF.

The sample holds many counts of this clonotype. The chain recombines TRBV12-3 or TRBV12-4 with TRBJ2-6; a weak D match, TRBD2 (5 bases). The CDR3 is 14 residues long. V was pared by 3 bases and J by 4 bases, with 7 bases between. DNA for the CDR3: TGTGCCAGCAGTTTCCGGGAAGGGGCCAACGTCCTGACTTTC. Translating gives CASSFREGANVLTF.

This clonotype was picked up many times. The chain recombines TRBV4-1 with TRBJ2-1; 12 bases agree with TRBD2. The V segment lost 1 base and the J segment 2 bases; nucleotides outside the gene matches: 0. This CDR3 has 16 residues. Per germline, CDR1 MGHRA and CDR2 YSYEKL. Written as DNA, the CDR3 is TGCGCCAGCAGCCAAGGGACTAGCGGGACCTACAATGAGCAGTTCTTC. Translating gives CASSQGTSGTYNEQFF.

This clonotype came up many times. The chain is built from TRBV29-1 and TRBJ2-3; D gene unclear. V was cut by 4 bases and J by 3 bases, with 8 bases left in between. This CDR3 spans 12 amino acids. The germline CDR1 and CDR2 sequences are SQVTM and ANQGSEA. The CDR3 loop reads CSVVRGTDTQYF. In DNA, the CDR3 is TGCAGCGTTGTAAGAGGTACAGATACGCAGTATTTT.

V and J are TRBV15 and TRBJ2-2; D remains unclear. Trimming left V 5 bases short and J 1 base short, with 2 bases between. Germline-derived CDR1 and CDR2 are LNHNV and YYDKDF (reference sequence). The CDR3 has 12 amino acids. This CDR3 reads CATSVNTGELFF. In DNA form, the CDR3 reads TGTGCCACCAGCGTGAACACCGGGGAGCTGTTTTTT.

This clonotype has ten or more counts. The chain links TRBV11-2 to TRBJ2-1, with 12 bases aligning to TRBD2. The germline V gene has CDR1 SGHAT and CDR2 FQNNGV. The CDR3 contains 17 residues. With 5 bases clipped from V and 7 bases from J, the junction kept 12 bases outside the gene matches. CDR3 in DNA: TGTGCCAGCAGCCGCGGGACTAGCGGGCCCCGTCCTAATGAGCAGTTCTTC. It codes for CASSRGTSGPRPNEQFF.

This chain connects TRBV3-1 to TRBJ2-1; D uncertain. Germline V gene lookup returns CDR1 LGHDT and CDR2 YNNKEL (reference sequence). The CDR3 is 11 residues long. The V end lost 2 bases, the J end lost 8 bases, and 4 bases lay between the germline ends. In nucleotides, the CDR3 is TGTGCCAGCAGCCAATCCGATGAGCAGTTCTTC. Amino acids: CASSQSDEQFF.

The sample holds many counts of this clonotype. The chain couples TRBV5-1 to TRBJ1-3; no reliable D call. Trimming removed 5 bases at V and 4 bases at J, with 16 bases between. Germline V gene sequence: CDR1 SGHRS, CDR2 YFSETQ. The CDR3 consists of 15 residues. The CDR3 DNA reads TGCGCCAGCAGTTCGGAGGTAGGGAAAGGAAACACCATATATTTT. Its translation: CASSSEVGKGNTIYF.

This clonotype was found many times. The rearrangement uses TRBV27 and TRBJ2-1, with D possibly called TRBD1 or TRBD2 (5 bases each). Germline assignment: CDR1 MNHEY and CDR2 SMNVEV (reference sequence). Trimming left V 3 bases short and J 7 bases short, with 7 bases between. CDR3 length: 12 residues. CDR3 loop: CASSFGGNEQFF. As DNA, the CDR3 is TGTGCCAGCAGTTTTGGGGGAAATGAGCAGTTCTTC.

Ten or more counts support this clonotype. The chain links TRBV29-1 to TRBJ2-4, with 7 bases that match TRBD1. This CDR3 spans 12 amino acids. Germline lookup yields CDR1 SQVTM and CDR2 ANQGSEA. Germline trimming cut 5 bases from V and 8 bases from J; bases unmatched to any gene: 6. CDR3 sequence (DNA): TGCAGCGTTCGACAGGGTGAAGACATTCAGTACTTC. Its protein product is CSVRQGEDIQYF. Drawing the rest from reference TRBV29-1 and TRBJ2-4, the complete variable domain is SAVISQKPSRDICQRGTSLTIQCQVDSQVTMMFWYRQQPGQSLTLIATANQGSEATYESGFVIDKFPISRPNLTFSTLTVSNMSPEDSSIYLCSVRQGEDIQYFGAGTRLSVL.

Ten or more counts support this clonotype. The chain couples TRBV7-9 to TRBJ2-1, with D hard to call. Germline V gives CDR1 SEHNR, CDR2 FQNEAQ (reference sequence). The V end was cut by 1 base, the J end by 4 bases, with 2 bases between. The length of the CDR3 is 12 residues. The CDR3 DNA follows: TGTGCCAGCAGCTTAGTATACAATGAGCAGTTCTTC. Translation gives CASSLVYNEQFF.

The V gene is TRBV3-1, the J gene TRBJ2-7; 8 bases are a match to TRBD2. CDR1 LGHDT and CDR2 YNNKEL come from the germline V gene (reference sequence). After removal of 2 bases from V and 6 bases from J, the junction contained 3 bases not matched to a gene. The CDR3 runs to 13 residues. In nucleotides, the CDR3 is TGTGCCAGCAGCCAACCTACTAGCGGCGAGCAGTACTTC. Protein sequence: CASSQPTSGEQYF.

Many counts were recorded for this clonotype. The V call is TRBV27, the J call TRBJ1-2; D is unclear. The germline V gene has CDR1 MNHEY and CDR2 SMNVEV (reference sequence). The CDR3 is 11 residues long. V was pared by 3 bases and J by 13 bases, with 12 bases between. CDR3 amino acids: CASSFRVESTF. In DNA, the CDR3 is TGTGCCAGCAGTTTCCGGGTGGAATCCACCTTC.

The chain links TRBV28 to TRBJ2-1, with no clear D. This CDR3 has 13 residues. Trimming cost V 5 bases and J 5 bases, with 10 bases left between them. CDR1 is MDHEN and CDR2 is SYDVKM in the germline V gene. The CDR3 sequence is CASSVAEHNEQFF. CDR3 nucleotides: TGTGCCAGCAGTGTTGCGGAACACAATGAGCAGTTCTTC. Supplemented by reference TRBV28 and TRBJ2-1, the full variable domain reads DVKVTQSSRYLVKRTGEKVFLECVQDMDHENMFWYRQDPGLGLRLIYFSYDVKMKEKGDIPEGYSVSREKKERFSLILESASTNQTSMYLCASSVAEHNEQFFGPGTRLTVL.

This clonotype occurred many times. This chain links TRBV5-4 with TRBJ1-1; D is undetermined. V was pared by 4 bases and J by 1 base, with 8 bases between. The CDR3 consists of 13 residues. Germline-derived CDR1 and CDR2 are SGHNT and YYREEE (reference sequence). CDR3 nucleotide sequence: TGTGCCAGCAGCCGAGACGCGAACACTGAAGCTTTCTTT. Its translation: CASSRDANTEAFF.

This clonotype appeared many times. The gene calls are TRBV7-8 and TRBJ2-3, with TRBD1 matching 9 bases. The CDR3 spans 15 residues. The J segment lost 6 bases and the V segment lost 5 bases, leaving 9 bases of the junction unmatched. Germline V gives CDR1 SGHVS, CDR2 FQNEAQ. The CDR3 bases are TGTGCCAGCAGCCCTAAGGGACAGGGTTTTGATACGCAGTATTTT. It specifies CASSPKGQGFDTQYF.

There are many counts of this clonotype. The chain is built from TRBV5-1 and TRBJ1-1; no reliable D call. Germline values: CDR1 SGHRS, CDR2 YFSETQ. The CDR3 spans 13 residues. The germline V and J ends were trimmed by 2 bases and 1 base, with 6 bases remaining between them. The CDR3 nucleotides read TGCGCCAGCAGCTTTAAGGAGAACACTGAAGCTTTCTTT. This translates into CASSFKENTEAFF.

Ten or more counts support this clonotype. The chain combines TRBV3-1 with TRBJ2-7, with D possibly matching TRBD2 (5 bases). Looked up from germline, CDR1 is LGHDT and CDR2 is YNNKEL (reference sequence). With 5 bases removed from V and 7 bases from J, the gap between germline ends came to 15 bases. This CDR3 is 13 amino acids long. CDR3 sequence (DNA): TGTGCCAGCAGCTCCAGGTTAGAGGGTGAGCAGTACTTC. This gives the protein CASSSRLEGEQYF.

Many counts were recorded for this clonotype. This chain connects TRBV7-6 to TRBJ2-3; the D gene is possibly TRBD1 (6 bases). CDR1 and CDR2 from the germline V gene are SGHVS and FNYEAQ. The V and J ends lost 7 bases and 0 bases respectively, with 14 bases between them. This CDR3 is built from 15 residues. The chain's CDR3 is CASTLTGISTDTQYF. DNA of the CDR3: TGTGCCAGCACCCTAACAGGGATTAGCACAGATACGCAGTATTTT.

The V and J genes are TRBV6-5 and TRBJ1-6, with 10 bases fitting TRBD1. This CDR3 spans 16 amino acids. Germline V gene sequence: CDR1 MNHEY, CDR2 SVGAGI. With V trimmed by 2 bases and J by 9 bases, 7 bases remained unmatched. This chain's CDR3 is CASSYHGRDRGSPLHF. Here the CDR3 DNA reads TGTGCCAGCAGTTACCATGGCCGGGACAGGGGTTCACCCCTCCACTTT.

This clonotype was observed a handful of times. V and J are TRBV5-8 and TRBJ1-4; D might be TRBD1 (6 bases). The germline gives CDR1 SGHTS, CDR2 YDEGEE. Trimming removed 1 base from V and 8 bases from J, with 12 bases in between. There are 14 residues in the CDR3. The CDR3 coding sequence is TGTGCCAGCAGCTTGATGGGACATAGAGAAAAACTGTTTTTT. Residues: CASSLMGHREKLFF.

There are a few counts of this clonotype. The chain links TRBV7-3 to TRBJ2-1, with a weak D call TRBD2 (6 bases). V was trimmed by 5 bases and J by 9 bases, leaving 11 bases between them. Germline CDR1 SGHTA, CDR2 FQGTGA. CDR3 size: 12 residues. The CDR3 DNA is TGTGCCAGCAGCCAGGGAGGTGGTGAGCAGTTCTTC. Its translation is CASSQGGGEQFF.

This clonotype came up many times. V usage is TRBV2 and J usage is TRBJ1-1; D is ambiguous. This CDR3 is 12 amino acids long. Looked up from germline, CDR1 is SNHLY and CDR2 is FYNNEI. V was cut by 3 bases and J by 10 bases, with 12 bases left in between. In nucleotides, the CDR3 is TGTGCCAGCAGTGATCTCGCAGTCGGAGCTTTCTTT. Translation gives CASSDLAVGAFF.

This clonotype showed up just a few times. The CDR3 reads CASSFDYYNEQFF. For the CDR3, the DNA is TGTGCCAGCAGCTTTGACTACTACAATGAGCAGTTCTTC. This rearrangement joins TRBV5-6 to TRBJ2-1; tentative D call: TRBD2 (5 bases). Germline V gene sequence: CDR1 SGHDT, CDR2 YYEEEE. CDR3 length: 13 amino acids. Trimming took 2 bases from V and 3 from J, leaving 6 bases between them.